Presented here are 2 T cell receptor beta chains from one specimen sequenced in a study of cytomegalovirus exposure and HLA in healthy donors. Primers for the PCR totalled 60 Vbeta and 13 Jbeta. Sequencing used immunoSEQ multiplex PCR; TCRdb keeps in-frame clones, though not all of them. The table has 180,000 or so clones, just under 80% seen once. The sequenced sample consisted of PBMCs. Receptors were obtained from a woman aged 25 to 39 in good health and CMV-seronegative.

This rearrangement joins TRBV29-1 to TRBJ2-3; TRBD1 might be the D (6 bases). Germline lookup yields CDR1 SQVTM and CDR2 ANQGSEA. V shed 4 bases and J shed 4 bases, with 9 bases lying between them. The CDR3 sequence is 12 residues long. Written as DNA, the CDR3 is TGCAGCGTTGCTGGGGGCTCAGATACGCAGTATTTT. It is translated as CSVAGGSDTQYF.

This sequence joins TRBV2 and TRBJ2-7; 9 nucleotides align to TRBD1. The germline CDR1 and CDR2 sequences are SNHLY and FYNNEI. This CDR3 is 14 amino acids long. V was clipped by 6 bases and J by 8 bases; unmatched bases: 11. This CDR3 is CASSPDRGQTQQYF. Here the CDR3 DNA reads TGTGCCAGCAGCCCGGACAGGGGTCAGACCCAGCAGTACTTC.